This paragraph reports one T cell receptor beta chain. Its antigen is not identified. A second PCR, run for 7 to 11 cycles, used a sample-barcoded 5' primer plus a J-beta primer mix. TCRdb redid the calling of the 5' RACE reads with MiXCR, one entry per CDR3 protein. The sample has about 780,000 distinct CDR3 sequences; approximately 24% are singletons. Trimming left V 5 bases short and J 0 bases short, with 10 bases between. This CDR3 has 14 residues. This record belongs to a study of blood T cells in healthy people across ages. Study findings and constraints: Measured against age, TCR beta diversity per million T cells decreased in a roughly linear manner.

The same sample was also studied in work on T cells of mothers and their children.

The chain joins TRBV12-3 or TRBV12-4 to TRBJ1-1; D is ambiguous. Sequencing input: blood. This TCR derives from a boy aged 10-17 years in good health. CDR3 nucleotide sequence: TGTGCCAGCAGTCCTACCTCTATGAACACTGAAGCTTTCTTT. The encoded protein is CASSPTSMNTEAFF.